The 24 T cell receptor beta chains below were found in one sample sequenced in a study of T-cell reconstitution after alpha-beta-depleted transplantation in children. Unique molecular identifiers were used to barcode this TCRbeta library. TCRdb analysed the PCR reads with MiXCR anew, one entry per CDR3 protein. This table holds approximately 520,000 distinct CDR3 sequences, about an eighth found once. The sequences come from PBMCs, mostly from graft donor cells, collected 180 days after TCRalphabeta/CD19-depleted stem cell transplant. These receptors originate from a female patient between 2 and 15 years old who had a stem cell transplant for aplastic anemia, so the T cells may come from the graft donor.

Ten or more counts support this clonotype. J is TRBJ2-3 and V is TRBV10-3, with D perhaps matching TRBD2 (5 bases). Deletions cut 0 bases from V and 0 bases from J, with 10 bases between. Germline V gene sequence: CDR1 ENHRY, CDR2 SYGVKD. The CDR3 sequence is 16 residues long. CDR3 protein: CAISESAAVSTDTQYF. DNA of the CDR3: TGTGCCATCAGTGAGTCAGCAGCGGTCAGCACAGATACGCAGTATTTT.

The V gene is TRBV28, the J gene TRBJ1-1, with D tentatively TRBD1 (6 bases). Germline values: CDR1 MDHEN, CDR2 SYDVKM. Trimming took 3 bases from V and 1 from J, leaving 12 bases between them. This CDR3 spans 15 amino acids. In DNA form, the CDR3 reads TGTGCCAGCAGTTTTCTGGGGGCGCGGAACACTGAAGCTTTCTTT. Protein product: CASSFLGARNTEAFF.

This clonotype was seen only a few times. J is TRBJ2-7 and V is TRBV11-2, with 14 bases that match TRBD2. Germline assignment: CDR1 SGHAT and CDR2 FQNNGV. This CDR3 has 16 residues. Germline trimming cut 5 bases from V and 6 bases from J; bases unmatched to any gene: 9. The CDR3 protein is CASSQSTGLAGVEQYV. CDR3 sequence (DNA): TGTGCCAGCAGCCAATCCACGGGACTAGCGGGAGTCGAGCAGTACGTC.

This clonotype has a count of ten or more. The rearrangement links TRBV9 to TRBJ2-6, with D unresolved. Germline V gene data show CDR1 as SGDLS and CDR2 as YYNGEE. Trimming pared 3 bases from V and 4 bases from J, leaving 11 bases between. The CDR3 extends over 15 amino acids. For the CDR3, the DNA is TGTGCCAGCAGCGACATGTTAACCGGGGCCAACGTCCTGACTTTC. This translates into CASSDMLTGANVLTF.

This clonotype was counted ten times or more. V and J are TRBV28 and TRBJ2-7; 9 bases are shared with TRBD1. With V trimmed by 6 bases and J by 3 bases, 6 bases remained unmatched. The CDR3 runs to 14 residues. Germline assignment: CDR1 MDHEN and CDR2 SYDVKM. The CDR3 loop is CASSRDRALYEQYF. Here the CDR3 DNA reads TGTGCCAGCAGCCGGGACAGGGCCCTCTACGAGCAGTACTTC.

The CDR3 sequence is CASSLGVLSYEQYF. CDR3 DNA sequence: TGCGCCAGCAGCTTGGGGGTCCTCTCCTACGAGCAGTACTTC. V usage is TRBV5-1 and J usage is TRBJ2-7; D gene unclear. The CDR3 is 14 residues long. Trimming left V 0 bases short and J 0 bases short, with 7 bases between. The germline CDR1 and CDR2 sequences are SGHRS and YFSETQ.

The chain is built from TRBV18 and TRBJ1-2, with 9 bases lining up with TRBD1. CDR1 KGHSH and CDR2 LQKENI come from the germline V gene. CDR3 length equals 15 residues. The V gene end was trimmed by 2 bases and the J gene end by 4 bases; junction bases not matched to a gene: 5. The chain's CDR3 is CASSPAGQGGYGYTF. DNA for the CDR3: TGTGCCAGCTCACCAGCGGGACAGGGAGGCTATGGCTACACCTTC. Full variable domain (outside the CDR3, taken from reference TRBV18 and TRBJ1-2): NAGVMQNPRHLVRRRGQEARLRCSPMKGHSHVYWYRQLPEEGLKFMVYLQKENIIDESGMPKERFSAEFPKEGPSILRIQQVVRGDSAAYFCASSPAGQGGYGYTFGSGTRLTVV.

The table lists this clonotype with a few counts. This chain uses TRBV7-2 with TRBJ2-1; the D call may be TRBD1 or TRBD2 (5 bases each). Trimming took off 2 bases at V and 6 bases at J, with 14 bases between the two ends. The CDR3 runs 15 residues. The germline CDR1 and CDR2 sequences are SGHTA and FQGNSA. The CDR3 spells CASSLRGRAANEQFF. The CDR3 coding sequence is TGTGCCAGCAGCTTACGGGGCAGGGCCGCCAATGAGCAGTTCTTC.

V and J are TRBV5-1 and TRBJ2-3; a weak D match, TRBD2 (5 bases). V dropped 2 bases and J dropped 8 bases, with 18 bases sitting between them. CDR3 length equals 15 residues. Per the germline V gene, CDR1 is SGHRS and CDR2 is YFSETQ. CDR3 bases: TGCGCCAGCAGCTTAGACGGGATCCCTAAAATTACGCAGTATTTT. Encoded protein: CASSLDGIPKITQYF.

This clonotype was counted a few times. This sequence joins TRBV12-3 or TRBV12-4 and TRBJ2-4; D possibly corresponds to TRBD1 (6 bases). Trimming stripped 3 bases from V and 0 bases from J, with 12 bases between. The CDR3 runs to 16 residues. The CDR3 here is CASSLGATLAKNIQYF. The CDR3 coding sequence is TGTGCCAGCAGTTTGGGGGCGACCTTAGCCAAAAACATTCAGTACTTC.

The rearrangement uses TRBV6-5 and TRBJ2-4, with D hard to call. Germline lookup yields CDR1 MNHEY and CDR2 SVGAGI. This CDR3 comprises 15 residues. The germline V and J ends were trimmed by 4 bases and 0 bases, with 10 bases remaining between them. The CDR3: CASSSLFLAKNIQYF. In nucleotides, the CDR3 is TGTGCCAGCAGTTCTCTTTTCCTAGCCAAAAACATTCAGTACTTC.

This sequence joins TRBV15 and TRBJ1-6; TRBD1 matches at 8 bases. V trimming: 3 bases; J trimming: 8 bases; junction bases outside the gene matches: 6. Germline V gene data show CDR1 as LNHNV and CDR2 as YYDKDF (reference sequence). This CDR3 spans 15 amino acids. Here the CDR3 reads CATSSSDRADSPLHF. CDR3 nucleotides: TGTGCCACCAGCAGCTCGGACAGGGCGGATTCACCCCTCCACTTT.

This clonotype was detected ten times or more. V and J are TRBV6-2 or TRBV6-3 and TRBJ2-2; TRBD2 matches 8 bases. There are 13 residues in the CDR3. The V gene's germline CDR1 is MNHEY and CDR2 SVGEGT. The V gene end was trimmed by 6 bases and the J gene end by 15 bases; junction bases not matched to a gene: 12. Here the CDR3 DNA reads TGTGCCAGCAGCCGCAGCGGGAGCGCGAGGTTGTTTTTT. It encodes CASSRSGSARLFF.

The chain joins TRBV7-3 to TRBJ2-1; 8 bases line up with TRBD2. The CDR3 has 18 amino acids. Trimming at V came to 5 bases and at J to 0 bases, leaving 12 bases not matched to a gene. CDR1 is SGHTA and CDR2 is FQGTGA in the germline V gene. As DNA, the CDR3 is TGTGCCAGCAGCGGCCAAACGCGGGGGGCCAGCTCCTACAATGAGCAGTTCTTC. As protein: CASSGQTRGASSYNEQFF.

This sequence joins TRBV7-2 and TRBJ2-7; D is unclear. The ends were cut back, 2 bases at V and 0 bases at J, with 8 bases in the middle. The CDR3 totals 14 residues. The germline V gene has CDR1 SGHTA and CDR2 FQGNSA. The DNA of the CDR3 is TGTGCCAGCAGCTTAAATGCCCTCTCCTACGAGCAGTACTTC. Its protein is CASSLNALSYEQYF.

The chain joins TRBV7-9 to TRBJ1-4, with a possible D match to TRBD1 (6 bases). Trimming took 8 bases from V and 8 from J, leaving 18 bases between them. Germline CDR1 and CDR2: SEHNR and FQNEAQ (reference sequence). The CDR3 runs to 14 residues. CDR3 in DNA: TGTGCCAGCGGGACATTCCCCGACAACGAAAAACTGTTTTTT. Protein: CASGTFPDNEKLFF.

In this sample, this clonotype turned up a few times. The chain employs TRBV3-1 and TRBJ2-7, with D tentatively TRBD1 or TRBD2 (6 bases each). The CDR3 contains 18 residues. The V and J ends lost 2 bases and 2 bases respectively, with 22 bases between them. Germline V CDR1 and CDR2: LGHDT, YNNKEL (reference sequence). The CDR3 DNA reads TGTGCCAGCAGCCAATCCCCGTTTAGAGGGGGGCGAACCTACGAGCAGTACTTC. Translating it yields CASSQSPFRGGRTYEQYF.

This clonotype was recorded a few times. CDR3 amino acids: CASSWTSGRANEQFF. In nucleotides, the CDR3 is TGTGCCAGCAGCTGGACTAGCGGGAGGGCCAATGAGCAGTTCTTC. This chain joins TRBV7-6 and TRBJ2-1; TRBD2 matches 15 bases. The trim removed 4 bases at V and 6 bases at J, leaving 1 base unmatched. Per the germline V gene, CDR1 is SGHVS and CDR2 is FNYEAQ. The CDR3 has 15 amino acids. Supplemented by reference TRBV7-6 and TRBJ2-1, the full variable domain reads GAGVSQSPRYKVTKRGQDVALRCDPISGHVSLYWYRQALGQGPEFLTYFNYEAQQDKSGLPNDRFSAERPEGSISTLTIQRTEQRDSAMYRCASSWTSGRANEQFFGPGTRLTVL.

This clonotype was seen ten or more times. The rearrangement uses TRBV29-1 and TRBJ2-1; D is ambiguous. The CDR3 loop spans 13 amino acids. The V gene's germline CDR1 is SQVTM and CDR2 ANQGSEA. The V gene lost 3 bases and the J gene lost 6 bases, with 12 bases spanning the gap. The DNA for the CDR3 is TGCAGCGTTGATAGGCTAGTAGGCAATGAGCAGTTCTTC. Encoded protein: CSVDRLVGNEQFF.

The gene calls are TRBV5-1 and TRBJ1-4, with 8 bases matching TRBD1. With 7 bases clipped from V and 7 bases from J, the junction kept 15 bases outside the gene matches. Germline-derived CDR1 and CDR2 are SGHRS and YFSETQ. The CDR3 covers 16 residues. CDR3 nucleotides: TGCGCCAGCTCGGTCGCCAGGACAGGGTCGGGTGAAAAACTGTTTTTT. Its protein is CASSVARTGSGEKLFF.

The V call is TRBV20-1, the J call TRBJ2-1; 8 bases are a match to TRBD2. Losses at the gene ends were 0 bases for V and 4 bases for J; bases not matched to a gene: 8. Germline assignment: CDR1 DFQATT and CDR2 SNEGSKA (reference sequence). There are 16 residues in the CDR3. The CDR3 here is CSARDRGLAGYNEQFF. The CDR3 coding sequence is TGCAGTGCTAGAGATCGCGGGCTAGCGGGTTACAATGAGCAGTTCTTC.

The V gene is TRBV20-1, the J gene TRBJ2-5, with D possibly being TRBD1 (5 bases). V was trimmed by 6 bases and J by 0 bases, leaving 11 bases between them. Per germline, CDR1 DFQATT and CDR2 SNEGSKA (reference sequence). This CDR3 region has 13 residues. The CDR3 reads CSAPTAYQETQYF. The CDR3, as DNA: TGCAGTGCGCCGACAGCCTACCAAGAGACCCAGTACTTC.

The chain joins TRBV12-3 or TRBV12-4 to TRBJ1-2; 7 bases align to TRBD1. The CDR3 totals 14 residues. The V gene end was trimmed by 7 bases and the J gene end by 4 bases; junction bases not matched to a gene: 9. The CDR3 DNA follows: TGTGCCAGCAAGATTCGGACAGGTCTCTATGGCTACACCTTC. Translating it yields CASKIRTGLYGYTF.

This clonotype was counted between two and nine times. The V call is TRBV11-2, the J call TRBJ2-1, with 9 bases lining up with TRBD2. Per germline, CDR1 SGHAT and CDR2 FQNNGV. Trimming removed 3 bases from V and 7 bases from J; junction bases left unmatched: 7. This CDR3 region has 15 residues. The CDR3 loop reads CASSFRGRVDNEQFF. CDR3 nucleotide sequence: TGTGCCAGCAGCTTCCGCGGGAGGGTTGATAATGAGCAGTTCTTC.